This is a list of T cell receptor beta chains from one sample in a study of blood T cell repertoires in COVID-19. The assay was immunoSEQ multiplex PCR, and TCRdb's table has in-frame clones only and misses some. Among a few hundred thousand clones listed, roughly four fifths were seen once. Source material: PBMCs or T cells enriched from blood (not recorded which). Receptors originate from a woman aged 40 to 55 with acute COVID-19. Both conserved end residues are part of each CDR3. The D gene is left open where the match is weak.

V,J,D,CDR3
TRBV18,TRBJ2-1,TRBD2,CASSPPRSSGDATMGFF
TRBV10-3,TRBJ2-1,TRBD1,CAISDRGYGGEQFF
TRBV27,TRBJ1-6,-,CASSLSRARTYNSPLHF
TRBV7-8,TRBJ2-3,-,CASSHVGAGITDTQYF
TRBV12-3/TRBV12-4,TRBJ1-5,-,CASRQVTFQPQHF
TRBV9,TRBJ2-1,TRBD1,CASSHPQGVYNEQFF
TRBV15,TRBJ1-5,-,CATSRDWAVRDKDEPHNQPQHF
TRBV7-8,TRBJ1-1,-,CASNFLSTVNTEAFF
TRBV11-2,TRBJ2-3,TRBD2,CASSLISAGGGRTDTQYF
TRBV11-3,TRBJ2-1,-,CASSFRVGYNEQFF
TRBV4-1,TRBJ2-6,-,CASSHSSGLSGANVLTF
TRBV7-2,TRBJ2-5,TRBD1,CASSPDRGETQYF
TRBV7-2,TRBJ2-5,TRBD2,CASRQLAGGQETQYF
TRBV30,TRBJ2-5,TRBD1,CAWSVLGQGEETQYF
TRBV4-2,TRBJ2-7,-,CASSQDRNGLVYEQYF
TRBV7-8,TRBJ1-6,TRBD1,CASSPRTGSAYNSPLHF
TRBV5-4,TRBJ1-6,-,CASTSGSHNSPLHF
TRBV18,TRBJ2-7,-,CASSPPRGYEQYF
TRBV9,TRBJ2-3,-,CASSVGASGTDTQYF
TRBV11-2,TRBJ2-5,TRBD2,CASSLAGGGETQYF
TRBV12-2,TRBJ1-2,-,CASRSPDRGIYGYTF
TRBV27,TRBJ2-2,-,CASSLYLIGELFF
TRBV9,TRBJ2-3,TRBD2,CASSASGGVADTQYF
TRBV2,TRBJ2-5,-,CASSETSGLRETQYF
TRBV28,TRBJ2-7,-,CASSSIQGGHEQYF
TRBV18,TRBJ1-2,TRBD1,CASAPGQGGGYTF
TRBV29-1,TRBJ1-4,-,CSVPVAGGEKLFF
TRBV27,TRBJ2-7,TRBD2,CASSHRGEGSYEQYF
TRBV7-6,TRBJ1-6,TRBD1,CASSLGNRGTNSPLHF